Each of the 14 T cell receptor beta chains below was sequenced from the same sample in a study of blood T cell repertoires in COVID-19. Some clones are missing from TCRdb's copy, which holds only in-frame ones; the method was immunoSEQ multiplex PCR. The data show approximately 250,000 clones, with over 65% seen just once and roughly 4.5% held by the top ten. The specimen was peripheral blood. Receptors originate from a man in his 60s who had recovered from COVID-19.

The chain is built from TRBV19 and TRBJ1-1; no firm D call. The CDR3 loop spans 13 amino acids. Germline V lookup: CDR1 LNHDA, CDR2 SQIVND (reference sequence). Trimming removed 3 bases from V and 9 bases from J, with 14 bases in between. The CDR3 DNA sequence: TGTGCCAGTAGTATTCGAGGGCAGATTCAAGCTTTCTTT. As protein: CASSIRGQIQAFF. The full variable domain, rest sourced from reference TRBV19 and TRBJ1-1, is DGGITQSPKYLFRKEGQNVTLSCEQNLNHDAMYWYRQDPGQGLRLIYYSQIVNDFQKGDIAEGYSVSREKKESFPLTVTSAQKNPTAFYLCASSIRGQIQAFFGQGTRLTVV.

The CDR3 spells CASSPQGYNSPLHF. The CDR3 bases are TGTGCCAGCTCACCGCAGGGATACAATTCACCCCTCCACTTT. This chain connects TRBV18 to TRBJ1-6, with TRBD1 as a possible D gene (5 bases). The V end lost 3 bases, the J end lost 7 bases, and 10 bases lay between the germline ends. This CDR3 region has 14 residues. The germline gives CDR1 KGHSH, CDR2 LQKENI.

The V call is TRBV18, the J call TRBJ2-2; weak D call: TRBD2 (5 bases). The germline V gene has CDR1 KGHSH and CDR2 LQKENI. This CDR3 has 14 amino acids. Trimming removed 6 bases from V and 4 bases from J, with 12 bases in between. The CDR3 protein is CASSPGFGTGELFF. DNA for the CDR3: TGTGCCAGCTCGCCGGGGTTCGGCACCGGGGAGCTGTTTTTT.

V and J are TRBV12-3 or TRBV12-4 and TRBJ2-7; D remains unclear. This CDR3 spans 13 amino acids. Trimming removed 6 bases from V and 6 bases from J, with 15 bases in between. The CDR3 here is CASSLTQTSEQYF. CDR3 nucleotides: TGTGCCAGCAGCCTCACACAGACGAGCGAGCAGTACTTC.

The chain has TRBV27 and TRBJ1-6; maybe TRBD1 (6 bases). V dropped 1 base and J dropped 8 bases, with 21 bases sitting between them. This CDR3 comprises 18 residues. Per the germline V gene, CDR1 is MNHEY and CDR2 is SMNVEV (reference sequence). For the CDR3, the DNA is TGTGCCAGCAGTTTATTAGAAACTAGGAGGACAGCAGATTCACCCCTCCACTTT. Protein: CASSLLETRRTADSPLHF.

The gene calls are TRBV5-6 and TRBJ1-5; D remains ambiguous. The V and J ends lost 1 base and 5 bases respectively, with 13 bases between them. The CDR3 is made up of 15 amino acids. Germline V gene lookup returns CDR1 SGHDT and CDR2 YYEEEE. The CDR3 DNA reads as TGTGCCAGCAGCTTGTTAGACCGCGGGGATCAGCCCCAGCATTTT. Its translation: CASSLLDRGDQPQHF.

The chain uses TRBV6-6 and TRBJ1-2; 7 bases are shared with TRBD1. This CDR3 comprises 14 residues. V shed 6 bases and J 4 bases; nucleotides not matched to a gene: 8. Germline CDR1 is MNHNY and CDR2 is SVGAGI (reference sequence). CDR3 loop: CASRPGQRGYGYTF. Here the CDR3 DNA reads TGTGCCAGCAGGCCGGGACAGCGAGGCTATGGCTACACCTTC.

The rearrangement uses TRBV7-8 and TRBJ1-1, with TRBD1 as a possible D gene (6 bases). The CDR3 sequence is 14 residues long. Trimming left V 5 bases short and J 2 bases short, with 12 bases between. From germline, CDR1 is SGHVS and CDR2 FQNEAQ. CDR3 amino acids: CASSTPQGNTEAFF. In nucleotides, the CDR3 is TGTGCCAGCAGCACACCACAGGGAAACACTGAAGCTTTCTTT. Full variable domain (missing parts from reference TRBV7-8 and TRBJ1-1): GAGVSQSPRYKVAKRGQDVALRCDPISGHVSLFWYQQALGQGPEFLTYFQNEAQLDKSGLPSDRFFAERPEGSVSTLKIQRTQQEDSAVYLCASSTPQGNTEAFFGQGTRLTVV.

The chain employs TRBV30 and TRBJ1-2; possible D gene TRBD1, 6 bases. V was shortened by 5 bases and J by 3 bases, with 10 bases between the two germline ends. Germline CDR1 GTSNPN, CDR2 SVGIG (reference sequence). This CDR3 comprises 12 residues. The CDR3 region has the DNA TGTGCCTGGGCGGACAGTTACTATGGCTACACCTTC. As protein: CAWADSYYGYTF.

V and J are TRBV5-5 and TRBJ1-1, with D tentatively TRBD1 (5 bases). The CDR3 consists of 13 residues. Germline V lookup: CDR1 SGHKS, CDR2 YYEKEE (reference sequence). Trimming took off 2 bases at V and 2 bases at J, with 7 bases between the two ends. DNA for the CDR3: TGTGCCAGCAGCTTCGGGGGAAACACTGAAGCTTTCTTT. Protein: CASSFGGNTEAFF.

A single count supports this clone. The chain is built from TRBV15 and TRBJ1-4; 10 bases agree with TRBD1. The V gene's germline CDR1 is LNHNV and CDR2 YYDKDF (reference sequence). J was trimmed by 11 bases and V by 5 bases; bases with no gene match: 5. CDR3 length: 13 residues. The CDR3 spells CATSSGQGDKLFF. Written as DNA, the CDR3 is TGTGCCACCAGCTCAGGACAGGGGGACAAACTGTTTTTT.

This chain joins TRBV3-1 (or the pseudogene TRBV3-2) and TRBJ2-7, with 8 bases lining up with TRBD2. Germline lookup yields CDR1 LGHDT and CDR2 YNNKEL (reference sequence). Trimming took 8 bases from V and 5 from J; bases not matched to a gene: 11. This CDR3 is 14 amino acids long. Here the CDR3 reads CASSQIAGRNEQYF. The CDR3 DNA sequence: TGTGCCAGCTCTCAGATAGCGGGAAGGAACGAGCAGTACTTC.

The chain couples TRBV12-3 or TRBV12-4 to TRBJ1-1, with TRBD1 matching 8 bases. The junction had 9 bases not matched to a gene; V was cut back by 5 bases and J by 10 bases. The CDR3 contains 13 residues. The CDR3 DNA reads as TGTGCCAGCAGTAAACGAATGGACAGGGTAGCTTTCTTT. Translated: CASSKRMDRVAFF.

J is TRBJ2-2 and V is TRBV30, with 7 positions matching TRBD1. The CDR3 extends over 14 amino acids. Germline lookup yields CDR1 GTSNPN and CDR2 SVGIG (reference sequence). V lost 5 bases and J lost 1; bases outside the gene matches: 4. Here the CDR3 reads CAWAGGMNTGELFF. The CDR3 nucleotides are TGTGCCTGGGCAGGGGGAATGAACACCGGGGAGCTGTTTTTT.